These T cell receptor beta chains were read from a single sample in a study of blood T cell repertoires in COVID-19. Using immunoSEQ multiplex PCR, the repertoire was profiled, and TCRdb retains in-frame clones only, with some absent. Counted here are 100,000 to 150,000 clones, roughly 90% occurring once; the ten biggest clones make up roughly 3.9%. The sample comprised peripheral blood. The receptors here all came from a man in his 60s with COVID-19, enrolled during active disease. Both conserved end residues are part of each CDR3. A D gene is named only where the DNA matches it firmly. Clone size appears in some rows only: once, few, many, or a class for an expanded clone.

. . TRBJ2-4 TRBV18 TGTGCCAGCTCACCACGCAGGGCTAAGGAAAACATTCAGTACTTC CASSPRRAKENIQYF
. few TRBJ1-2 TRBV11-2 TGTGCCAGCAGCTCGCTAAAGGGACAAATTGGCTACACCTTC CASSSLKGQIGYTF
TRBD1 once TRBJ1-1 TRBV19 TGTGCCAGTAGTCTCGGGACAGGGCTGAACACTGAAGCTTTCTTT CASSLGTGLNTEAFF
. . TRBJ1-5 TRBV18 TGTGCCAGCTCACCACCCCCGAGGGTCGGGGTCAGCAATCAGCCCCAGCATTTT CASSPPPRVGVSNQPQHF
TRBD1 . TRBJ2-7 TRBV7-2 TGTGCCAGCAGCCAGGACAGGGGCAGGGACGAGCAGTACTTC CASSQDRGRDEQYF
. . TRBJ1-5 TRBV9 TGTGCCAGCAGCTTGCGCGGGGACAATCAGCCCCAGCATTTT CASSLRGDNQPQHF
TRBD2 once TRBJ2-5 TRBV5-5 TGTGCCAGCAGCTTGGCGGGGCGGGGGGGCTGGGAGACCCAGTACTTC CASSLAGRGGWETQYF
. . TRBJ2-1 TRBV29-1 TGCAGCCCCAGGGCAGGCCCCTACAATGAGCAGTTCTTC CSPRAGPYNEQFF
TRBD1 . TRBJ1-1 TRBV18 TGTGCCAGCTCACCACCCTGGGGACAGTACACTGAAGCTTTCTTT CASSPPWGQYTEAFF
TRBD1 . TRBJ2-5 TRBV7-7 TGTGCCAGCAGCTTACTATCCCGGGACAGGGTGATGGGGCGGGAGACCCAGTACTTC CASSLLSRDRVMGRETQYF
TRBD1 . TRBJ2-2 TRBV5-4 TGTGCCAGCAGCTTGGCGGGGACAGGGATCCTCACCGGGGAGCTGTTTTTT CASSLAGTGILTGELFF
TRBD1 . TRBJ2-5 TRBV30 TGTGCCTGGAGTATCGGACAGGACCAAGAGACCCAGTACTTC CAWSIGQDQETQYF
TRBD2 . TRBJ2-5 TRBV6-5 TGTGCCAGCAGTTCCCGCGGGACTAGCGCGGAGACCCAGTACTTC CASSSRGTSAETQYF
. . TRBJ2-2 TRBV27 TGTGCCAGCAGTCTTCGGGGAATGAACACCGGGGAGCTGTTTTTT CASSLRGMNTGELFF
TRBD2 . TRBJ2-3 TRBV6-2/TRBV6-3 TGTGCCAGCAGTTACGGGGCTAGCGGGGGCCAAAGCACAGATACGCAGTATTTT CASSYGASGGQSTDTQYF
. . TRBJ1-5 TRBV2 TGTGCCACCAGGGGTGCGGGTTATAGCAATCAGCCCCAGCATTTT CATRGAGYSNQPQHF
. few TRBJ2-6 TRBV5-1 TGCGCCAGCAGCCCCCTGCCGGGGTCTGGGGCCAACGTCCTGACTTTC CASSPLPGSGANVLTF
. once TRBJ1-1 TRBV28 TGTGCCAGCAGTGTCTCAACAGGGTCGGCTTTCTTT CASSVSTGSAFF
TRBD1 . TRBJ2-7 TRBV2 TGTGCCAGCACCAGGGGGCTCTACGAGCAGTACTTC CASTRGLYEQYF
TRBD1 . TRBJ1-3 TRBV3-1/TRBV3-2 TGTGCCAGCAGTCCGGGACAGGGGAGTAGGGGAAACACCATATATTTT CASSPGQGSRGNTIYF
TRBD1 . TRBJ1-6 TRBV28 TGTGCCAGCAGAGAATGGACAGGGGATTTTTCACCCCTCCACTTT CASREWTGDFSPLHF
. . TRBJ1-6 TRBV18 TGTGCCAGCTCACCATTGCACAGTAGGGAGAAGAATTCACCCCTCCACTTT CASSPLHSREKNSPLHF
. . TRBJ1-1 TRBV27 TGTGCCAGCAGGTCACAGGGTCCCACTGAAGCTTTCTTT CASRSQGPTEAFF
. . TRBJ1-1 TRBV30 TGTGCCTGGAGTAGGGGGAGCGCTGAAGCTTTCTTT CAWSRGSAEAFF
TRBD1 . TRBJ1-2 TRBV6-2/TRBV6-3 TGTGCCAGCACCCCGACGGACAGGAGGCGCTATGGCTACACCTTC CASTPTDRRRYGYTF
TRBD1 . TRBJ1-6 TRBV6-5 TGTGCCAGCAGGACAGGGAATTCACCCCTCCACTTT CASRTGNSPLHF
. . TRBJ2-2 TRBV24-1 TGTGCCACCAGTGATTTAAGGGGCGGGGCCCCAACCGGGGAGCTGTTTTTT CATSDLRGGAPTGELFF
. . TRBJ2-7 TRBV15 TGTGCCACCAGCAGAGATATCCAGTACGAGCAGTACTTC CATSRDIQYEQYF
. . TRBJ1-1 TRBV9 TGTGCCAGCAGCGTAGAGGTACAGGGAGGGGACACTGAAGCTTTCTTT CASSVEVQGGDTEAFF
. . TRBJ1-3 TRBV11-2 TGTGCCAGCAGCTTCAACAGTAGAAACACCATATATTTT CASSFNSRNTIYF
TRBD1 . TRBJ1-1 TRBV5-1 TGCGCCAGCAGCCCCCTGGGGACAGGGGGAACTGAAGCTTTCTTT CASSPLGTGGTEAFF
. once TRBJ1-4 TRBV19 TGTGCCAGTAGTACCTCTTCTGCTAATGAAAAACTGTTTTTT CASSTSSANEKLFF
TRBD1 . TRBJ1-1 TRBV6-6 TGTGCCAGCAGGGGGGGACAGGGGATAAACACTGAAGCTTTCTTT CASRGGQGINTEAFF
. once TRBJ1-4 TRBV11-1 TGTGCCAGCAGCCACGGTGATGAAAAACTGTTTTTT CASSHGDEKLFF
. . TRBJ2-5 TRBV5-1 TGCGCCAGCAGCTTGGTTCCGGCCGGAGGGGAGACCCAGTACTTC CASSLVPAGGETQYF
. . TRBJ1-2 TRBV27 TGTGCCAGCAGTTTGGACAGCATTTCTAACTATGGCTACACCTTC CASSLDSISNYGYTF
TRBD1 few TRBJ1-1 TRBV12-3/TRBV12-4 TGTGCCAGCAGTGTGACAGGGAACCCTGAAGCTTTCTTT CASSVTGNPEAFF
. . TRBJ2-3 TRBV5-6 TGTGCCAGCAGCTTGGACAGGGTTGCAGATACGCAGTATTTT CASSLDRVADTQYF
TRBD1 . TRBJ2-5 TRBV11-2 TGTGCCAGCAGCTTCGCAGGGGGCGGTGAGACCCAGTACTTC CASSFAGGGETQYF
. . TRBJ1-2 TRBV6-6 TGTGCCAGCAGTATTGGCCGGGGGAATGATGGCTACACCTTC CASSIGRGNDGYTF
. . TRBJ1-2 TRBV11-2 TGTGCCAGCAGCCCCTGGAGAAACTATGGCTACACCTTC CASSPWRNYGYTF
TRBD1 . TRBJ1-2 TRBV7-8 TGTGCCAGCAGCCAGACAGGGTCCTATGGCTACACCTTC CASSQTGSYGYTF
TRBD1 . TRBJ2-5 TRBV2 TGTGCCAGCAGAAGCGACAGGGGCCTCCGAGAGACCCAGTACTTC CASRSDRGLRETQYF
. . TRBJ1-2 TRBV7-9 TGTGCCAGCAGCTTAGTTACGGGAGGCTACACCTTC CASSLVTGGYTF
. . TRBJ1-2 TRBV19 TGTGCCAGTACCGGGGACTTTAACTATGGCTACACCTTC CASTGDFNYGYTF